The source of this T cell receptor beta chain is a study of shared clonotypes between healthy human individuals. Study-wide context: The study used three CD4 naive, three CD4 memory, two CD8 naive and one CD8 memory plate per donor. General observations from the study: Only blood samples were collected, and tissue repertoires likely differ. Naive subsets generally had larger estimated richness than memory subsets.

The CDR3 covers 15 residues. V dropped 5 bases and J dropped 0 bases, with 8 bases sitting between them. Germline CDR1 is MDHEN and CDR2 is SYDVKM. Assay: immunoSEQ multiplex PCR; the TCRdb copy retains only in-frame clones and omits some. The sample consists of roughly 650,000 clones, 97% of them appearing once. This clone appeared a single time. The antigen is not known. V usage is TRBV28 and J usage is TRBJ2-6; unclear D gene. The receptor was isolated from a woman in her 30s in good health. Sequenced: naive CD4+ T cells sorted from blood. Subset reported: CD45RA+ positively selected. The CDR3 DNA is TGTGCCAGCAGTAGACACCACTCTGGGGCCAACGTCCTGACTTTC. Translation gives CASSRHHSGANVLTF.